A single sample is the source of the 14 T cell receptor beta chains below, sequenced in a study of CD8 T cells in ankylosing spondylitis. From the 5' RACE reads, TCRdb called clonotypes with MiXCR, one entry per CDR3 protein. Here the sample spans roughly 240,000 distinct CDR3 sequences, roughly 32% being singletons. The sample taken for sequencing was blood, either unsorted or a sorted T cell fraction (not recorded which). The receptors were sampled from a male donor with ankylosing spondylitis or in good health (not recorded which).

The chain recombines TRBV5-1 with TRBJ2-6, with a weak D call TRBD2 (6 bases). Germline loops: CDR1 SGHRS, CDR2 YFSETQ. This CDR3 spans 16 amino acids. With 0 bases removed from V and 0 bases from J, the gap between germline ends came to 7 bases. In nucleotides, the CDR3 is TGCGCCAGCAGCTTGGCGGGAGACTCTGGGGCCAACGTCCTGACTTTC. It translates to CASSLAGDSGANVLTF.

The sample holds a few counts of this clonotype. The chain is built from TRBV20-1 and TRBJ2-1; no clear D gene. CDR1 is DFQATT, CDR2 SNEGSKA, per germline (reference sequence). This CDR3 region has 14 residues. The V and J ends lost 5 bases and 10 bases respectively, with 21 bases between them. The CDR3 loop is CSAGRDAAPREQFF. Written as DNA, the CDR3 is TGCAGTGCTGGACGTGACGCTGCCCCAAGAGAGCAGTTCTTC.

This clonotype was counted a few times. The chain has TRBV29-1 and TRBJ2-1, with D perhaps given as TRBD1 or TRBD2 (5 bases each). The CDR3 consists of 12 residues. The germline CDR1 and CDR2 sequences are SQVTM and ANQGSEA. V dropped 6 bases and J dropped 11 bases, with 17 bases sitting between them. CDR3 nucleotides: TGCAGCGTCCGGGAAACTCCGGGACAGCAGTTCTTC. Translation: CSVRETPGQQFF.

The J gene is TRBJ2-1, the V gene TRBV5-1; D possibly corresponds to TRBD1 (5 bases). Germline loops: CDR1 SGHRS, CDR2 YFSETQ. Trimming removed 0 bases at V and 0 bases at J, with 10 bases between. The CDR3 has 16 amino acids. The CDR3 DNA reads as TGCGCCAGCAGCTTGGGACAGAAAAGCTCCTACAATGAGCAGTTCTTC. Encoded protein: CASSLGQKSSYNEQFF. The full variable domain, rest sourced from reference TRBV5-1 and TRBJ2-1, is KAGVTQTPRYLIKTRGQQVTLSCSPISGHRSVSWYQQTPGQGLQFLFEYFSETQRNKGNFPGRFSGRQFSNSRSEMNVSTLELGDSALYLCASSLGQKSSYNEQFFGPGTRLTVL.

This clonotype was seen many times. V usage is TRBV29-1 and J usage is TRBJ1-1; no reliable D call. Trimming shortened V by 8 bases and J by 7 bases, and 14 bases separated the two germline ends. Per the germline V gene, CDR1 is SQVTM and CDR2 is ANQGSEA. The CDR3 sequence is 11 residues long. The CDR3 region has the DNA TGCAGCTCGACCAATGGCGTTGAAGCTTTCTTT. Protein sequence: CSSTNGVEAFF.

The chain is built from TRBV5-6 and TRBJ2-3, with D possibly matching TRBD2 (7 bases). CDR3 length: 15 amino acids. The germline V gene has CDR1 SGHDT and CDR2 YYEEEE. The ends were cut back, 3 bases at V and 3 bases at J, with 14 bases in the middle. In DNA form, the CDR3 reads TGTGCCAGCAGCTGGGGGGGGCGGAAGACAGATACGCAGTATTTT. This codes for CASSWGGRKTDTQYF.

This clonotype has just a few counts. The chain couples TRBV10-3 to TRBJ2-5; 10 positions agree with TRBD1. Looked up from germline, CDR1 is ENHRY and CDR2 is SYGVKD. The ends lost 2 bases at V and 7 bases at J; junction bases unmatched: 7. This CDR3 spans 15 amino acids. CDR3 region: CAISEPPRTGGTQYF. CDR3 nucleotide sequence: TGTGCCATCAGTGAGCCTCCCAGGACAGGGGGGACCCAGTACTTC.

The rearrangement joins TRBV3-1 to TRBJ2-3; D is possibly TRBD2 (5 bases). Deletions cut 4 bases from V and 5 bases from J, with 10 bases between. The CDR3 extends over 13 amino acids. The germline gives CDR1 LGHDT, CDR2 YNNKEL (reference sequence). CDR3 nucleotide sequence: TGTGCCAGCAGCCGACTCGGGGAAGATACGCAGTATTTT. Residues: CASSRLGEDTQYF.

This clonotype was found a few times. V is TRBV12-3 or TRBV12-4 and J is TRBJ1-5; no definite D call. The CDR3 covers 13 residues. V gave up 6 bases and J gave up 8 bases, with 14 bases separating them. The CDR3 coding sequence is TGTGCCAGCAGCCCCGGACTCACCGAGCCCCAGCATTTT. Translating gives CASSPGLTEPQHF.

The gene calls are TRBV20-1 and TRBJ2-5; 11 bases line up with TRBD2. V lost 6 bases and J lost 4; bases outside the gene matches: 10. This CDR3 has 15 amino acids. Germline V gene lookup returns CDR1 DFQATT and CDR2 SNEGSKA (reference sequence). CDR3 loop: CSANHLAGGGETQYF. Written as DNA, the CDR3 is TGCAGTGCCAACCACCTAGCGGGGGGAGGAGAGACCCAGTACTTC.

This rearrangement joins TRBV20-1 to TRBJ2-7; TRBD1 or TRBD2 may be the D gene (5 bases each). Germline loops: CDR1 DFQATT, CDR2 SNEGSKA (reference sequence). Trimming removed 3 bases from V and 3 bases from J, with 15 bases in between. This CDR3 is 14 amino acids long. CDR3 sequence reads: CSASGDQVIYEQYF. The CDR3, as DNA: TGCAGTGCTAGTGGGGACCAAGTAATCTACGAGCAGTACTTC.

CDR3 DNA: TGTGCCATCGGCCCCCCTGGGGCCAACGTCCTGACTTTC. Residues: CAIGPPGANVLTF. The chain recombines TRBV10-3 with TRBJ2-6; D is ambiguous. V gave up 8 bases and J gave up 2 bases, with 7 bases separating them. Germline lookup yields CDR1 ENHRY and CDR2 SYGVKD. The CDR3 sequence is 13 residues long.

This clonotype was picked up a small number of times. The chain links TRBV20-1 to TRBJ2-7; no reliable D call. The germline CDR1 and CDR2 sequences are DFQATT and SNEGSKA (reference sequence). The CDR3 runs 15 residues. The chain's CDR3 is CSAPPLTPAPYEQYF. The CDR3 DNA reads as TGCAGCGCCCCACCGTTGACACCCGCCCCTTACGAGCAGTACTTC.

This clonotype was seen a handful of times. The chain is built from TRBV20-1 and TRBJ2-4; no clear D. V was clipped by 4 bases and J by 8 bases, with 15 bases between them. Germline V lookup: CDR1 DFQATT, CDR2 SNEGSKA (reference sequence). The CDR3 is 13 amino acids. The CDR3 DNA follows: TGCAGTGCTAAAGGACGGTCTGGGGACATTCAGTACTTC. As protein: CSAKGRSGDIQYF.